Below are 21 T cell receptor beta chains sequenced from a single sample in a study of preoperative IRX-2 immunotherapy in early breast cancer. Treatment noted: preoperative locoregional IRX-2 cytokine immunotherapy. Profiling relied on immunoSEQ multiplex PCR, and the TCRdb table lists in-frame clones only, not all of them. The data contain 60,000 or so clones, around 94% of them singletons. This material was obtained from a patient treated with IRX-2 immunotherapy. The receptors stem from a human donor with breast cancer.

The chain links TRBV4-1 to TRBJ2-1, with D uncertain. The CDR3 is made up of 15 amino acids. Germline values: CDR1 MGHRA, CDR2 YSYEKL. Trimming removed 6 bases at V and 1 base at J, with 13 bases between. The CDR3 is CASRLLEISYNEQFF. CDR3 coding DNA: TGCGCCAGCAGATTGCTAGAGATTTCCTACAATGAGCAGTTCTTC.

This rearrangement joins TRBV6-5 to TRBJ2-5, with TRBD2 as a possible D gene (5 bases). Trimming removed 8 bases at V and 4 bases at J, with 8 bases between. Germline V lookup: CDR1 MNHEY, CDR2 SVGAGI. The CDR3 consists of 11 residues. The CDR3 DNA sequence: TGTGCCAGCGGGAGCGGAGAGACCCAGTACTTC. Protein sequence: CASGSGETQYF.

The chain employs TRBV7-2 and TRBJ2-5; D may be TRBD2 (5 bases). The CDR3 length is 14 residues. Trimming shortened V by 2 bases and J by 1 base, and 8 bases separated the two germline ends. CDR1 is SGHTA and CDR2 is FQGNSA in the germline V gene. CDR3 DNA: TGTGCCAGCAGCTTACTGGGGAGCCAAGAGACCCAGTACTTC. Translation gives CASSLLGSQETQYF.

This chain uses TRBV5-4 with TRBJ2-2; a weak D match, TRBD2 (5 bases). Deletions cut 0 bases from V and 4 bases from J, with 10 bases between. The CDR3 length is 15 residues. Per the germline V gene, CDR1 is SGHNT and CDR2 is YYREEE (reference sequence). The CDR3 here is CASSLDGKGTGELFF. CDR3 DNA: TGTGCCAGCAGCTTGGACGGGAAGGGCACCGGGGAGCTGTTTTTT.

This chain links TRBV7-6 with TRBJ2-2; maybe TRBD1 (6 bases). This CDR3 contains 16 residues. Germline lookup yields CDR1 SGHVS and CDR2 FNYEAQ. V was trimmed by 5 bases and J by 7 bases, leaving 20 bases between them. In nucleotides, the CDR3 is TGTGCCAGCAGCCTGTGGGACACGGACCGCGGCGGGGAGCTGTTTTTT. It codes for CASSLWDTDRGGELFF. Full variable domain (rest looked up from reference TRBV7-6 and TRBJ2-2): GAGVSQSPRYKVTKRGQDVALRCDPISGHVSLYWYRQALGQGPEFLTYFNYEAQQDKSGLPNDRFSAERPEGSISTLTIQRTEQRDSAMYRCASSLWDTDRGGELFFGEGSRLTVL.

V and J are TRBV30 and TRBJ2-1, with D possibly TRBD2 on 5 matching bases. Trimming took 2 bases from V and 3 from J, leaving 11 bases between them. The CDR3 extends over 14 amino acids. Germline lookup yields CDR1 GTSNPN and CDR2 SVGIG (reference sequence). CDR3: CAWSSGLSYNEQFF. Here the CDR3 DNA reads TGTGCCTGGAGTAGTGGACTGAGCTACAATGAGCAGTTCTTC.

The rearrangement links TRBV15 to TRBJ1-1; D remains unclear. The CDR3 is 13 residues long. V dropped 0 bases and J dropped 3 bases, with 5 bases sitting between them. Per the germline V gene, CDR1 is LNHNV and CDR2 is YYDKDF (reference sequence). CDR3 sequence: CATSRDVHTEAFF. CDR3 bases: TGTGCCACCAGCAGAGATGTCCACACTGAAGCTTTCTTT.

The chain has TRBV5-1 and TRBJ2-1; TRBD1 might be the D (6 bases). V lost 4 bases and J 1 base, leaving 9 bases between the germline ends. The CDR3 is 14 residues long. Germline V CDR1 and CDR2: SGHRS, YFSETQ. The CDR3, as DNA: TGCGCCAGCAGCAACCAGGGGTCCTACAATGAGCAGTTCTTC. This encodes CASSNQGSYNEQFF.

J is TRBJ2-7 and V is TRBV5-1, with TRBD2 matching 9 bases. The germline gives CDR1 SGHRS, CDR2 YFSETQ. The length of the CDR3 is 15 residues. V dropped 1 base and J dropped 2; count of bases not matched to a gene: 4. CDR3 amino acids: CASSLTGGRAYEQYF. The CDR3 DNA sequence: TGCGCCAGCAGCTTGACCGGCGGGAGGGCCTACGAGCAGTACTTC.

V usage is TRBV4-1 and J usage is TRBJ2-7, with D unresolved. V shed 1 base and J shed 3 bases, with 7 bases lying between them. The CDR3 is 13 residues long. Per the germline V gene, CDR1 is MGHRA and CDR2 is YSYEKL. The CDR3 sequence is CASSQALRYEQYF. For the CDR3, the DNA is TGCGCCAGCAGCCAAGCATTGCGCTACGAGCAGTACTTC.

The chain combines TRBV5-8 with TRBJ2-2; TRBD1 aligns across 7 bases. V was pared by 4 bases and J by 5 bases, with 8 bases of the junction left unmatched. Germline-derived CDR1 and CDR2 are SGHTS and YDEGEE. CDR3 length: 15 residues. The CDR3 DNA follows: TGTGCCAGCAGCGAGCGAGGGGGCGTAACCGGGGAGCTGTTTTTT. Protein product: CASSERGGVTGELFF.

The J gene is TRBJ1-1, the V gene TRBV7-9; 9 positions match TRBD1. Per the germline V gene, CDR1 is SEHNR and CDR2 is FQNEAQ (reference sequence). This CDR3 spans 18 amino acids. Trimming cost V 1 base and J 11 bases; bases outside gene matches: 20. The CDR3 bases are TGTGCCAGCAGCTTAGGGCTCCTAGCTACGGGACAGGGTGTTGGGGCTTTCTTT. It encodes CASSLGLLATGQGVGAFF. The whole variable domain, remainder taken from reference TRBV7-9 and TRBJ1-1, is DTGVSQNPRHKITKRGQNVTFRCDPISEHNRLYWYRQTLGQGPEFLTYFQNEAQLEKSRLLSDRFSAERPKGSFSTLEIQRTEQGDSAMYLCASSLGLLATGQGVGAFFGQGTRLTVV.

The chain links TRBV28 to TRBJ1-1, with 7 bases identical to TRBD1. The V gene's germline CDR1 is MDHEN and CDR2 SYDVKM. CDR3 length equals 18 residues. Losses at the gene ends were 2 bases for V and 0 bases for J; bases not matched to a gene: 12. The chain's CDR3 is CASSLEGYQTGMNTEAFF. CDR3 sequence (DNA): TGTGCCAGCAGTTTAGAGGGCTACCAGACAGGGATGAACACTGAAGCTTTCTTT. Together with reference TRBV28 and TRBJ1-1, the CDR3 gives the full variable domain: DVKVTQSSRYLVKRTGEKVFLECVQDMDHENMFWYRQDPGLGLRLIYFSYDVKMKEKGDIPEGYSVSREKKERFSLILESASTNQTSMYLCASSLEGYQTGMNTEAFFGQGTRLTVV.

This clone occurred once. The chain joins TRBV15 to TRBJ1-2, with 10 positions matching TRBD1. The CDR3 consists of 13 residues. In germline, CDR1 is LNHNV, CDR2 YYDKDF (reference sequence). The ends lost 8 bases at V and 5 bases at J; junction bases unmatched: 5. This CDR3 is CATAGGQGYGYTF. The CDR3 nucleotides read TGTGCCACCGCCGGGGGACAGGGGTATGGCTACACCTTC.

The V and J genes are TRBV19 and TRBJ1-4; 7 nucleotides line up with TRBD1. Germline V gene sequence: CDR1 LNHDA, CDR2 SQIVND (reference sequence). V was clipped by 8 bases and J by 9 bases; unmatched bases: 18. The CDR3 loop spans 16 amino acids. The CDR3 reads CASLAPGQTRMKKLFF. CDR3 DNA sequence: TGTGCCAGTTTAGCCCCGGGACAGACTCGAATGAAAAAACTGTTTTTT.

CDR3 residues: CASSQEGRGPATQYF. CDR3 DNA sequence: TGCGCCAGCAGCCAAGAGGGGCGGGGGCCCGCGACCCAGTACTTC. The chain links TRBV4-1 to TRBJ2-5, with D perhaps matching TRBD2 (7 bases). V lost 0 bases, J lost 7 bases, and 15 bases lay in between. This CDR3 contains 15 residues. Germline CDR1 MGHRA, CDR2 YSYEKL.

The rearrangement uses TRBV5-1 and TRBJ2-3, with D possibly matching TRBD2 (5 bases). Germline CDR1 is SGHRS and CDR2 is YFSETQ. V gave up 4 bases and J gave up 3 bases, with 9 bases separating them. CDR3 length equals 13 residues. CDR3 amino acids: CASSPGRTDTQYF. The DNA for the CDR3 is TGCGCCAGCAGCCCGGGAAGGACAGATACGCAGTATTTT.

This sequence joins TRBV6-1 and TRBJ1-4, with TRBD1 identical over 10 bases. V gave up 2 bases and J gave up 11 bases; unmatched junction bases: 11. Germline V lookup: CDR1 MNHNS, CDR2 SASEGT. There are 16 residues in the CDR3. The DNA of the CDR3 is TGTGCCAGCAGTGAATACGTACTGGACAGGGGGAGGAAACTGTTTTTT. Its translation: CASSEYVLDRGRKLFF.

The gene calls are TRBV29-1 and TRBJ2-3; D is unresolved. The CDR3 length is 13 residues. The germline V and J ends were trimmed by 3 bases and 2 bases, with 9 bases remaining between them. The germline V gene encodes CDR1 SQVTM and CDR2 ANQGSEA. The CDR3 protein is CSVDPPDTDTQYF. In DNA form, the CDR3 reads TGCAGCGTTGACCCGCCAGACACAGATACGCAGTATTTT.

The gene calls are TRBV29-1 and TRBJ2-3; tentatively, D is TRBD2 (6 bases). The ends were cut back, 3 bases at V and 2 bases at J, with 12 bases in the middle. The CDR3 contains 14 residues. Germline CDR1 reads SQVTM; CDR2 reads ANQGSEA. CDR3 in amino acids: CSVEVREYTDTQYF. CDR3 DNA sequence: TGCAGCGTTGAGGTACGGGAGTACACAGATACGCAGTATTTT.

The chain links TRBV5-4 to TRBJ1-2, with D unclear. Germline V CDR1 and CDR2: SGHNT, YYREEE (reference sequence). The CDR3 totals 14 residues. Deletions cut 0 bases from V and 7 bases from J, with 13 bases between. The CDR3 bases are TGTGCCAGCAGCTTGGGCGGGGTCGGGGTTGGCTACACCTTC. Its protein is CASSLGGVGVGYTF.